This passage covers 5 T cell receptor beta chains from one sample sequenced in a study of T cell changes during pregnancy in multiple sclerosis. The method was immunoSEQ multiplex PCR; TCRdb's version includes in-frame clones alone and lacks a portion of them. The repertoire consists of about 83,000 clones, with 91% occurring once and the leading ten covering about 3.8%. The sequenced sample was PBMCs, obtained in the first trimester of pregnancy. These receptors were obtained from a female donor in good health, serving as a control in a pregnancy study. Some clones in this sample may be carry-over from other donors' samples.

The chain has TRBV5-6 and TRBJ1-4; the match to TRBD1 covers 9 bases. CDR3 length: 17 residues. The ends lost 0 bases at V and 0 bases at J; junction bases unmatched: 3. Germline V gives CDR1 SGHDT, CDR2 YYEEEE. CDR3 DNA sequence: TGTGCCAGCAGCTTGGCGGGACAGGGAGCAACTAATGAAAAACTGTTTTTT. This codes for CASSLAGQGATNEKLFF.

The rearrangement uses TRBV6-1 and TRBJ2-1, with 14 bases lining up with TRBD2. The CDR3 is made up of 14 amino acids. Trimming took 8 bases from V and 8 from J; bases not matched to a gene: 5. Germline V lookup: CDR1 MNHNS, CDR2 SASEGT. The CDR3, as DNA: TGTGCCAGCCAGACTAGCGGGGGGGCGGATGAGCAGTTCTTC. It yields the protein CASQTSGGADEQFF.

The chain employs TRBV19 and TRBJ2-7, with D possibly TRBD2 on 5 matching bases. This CDR3 region has 13 residues. Germline V CDR1 and CDR2: LNHDA, SQIVND (reference sequence). Trimming took 3 bases from V and 7 from J, leaving 13 bases between them. The CDR3 DNA is TGTGCCAGTAGTATCCCGGGTCCGGGGGAGCAGTACTTC. Its protein product is CASSIPGPGEQYF.

V and J are TRBV15 and TRBJ2-5; D might be TRBD1 (5 bases). V dropped 1 base and J dropped 5 bases, with 11 bases sitting between them. Germline V gene sequence: CDR1 LNHNV, CDR2 YYDKDF (reference sequence). The CDR3 length is 14 residues. This CDR3 reads CATSRGQGWETQYF. CDR3 coding DNA: TGTGCCACCAGCAGAGGTCAGGGATGGGAGACCCAGTACTTC.

The chain joins TRBV7-8 to TRBJ1-3; D uncertain. The CDR3 runs 16 residues. The V gene's germline CDR1 is SGHVS and CDR2 FQNEAQ. Between the trimmed V and J ends, which lost 0 bases and 0 bases, there was a span of 9 bases. In nucleotides, the CDR3 is TGTGCCAGCAGCTTAGCGGGGAGAAGCTCTGGAAACACCATATATTTT. Translation: CASSLAGRSSGNTIYF.